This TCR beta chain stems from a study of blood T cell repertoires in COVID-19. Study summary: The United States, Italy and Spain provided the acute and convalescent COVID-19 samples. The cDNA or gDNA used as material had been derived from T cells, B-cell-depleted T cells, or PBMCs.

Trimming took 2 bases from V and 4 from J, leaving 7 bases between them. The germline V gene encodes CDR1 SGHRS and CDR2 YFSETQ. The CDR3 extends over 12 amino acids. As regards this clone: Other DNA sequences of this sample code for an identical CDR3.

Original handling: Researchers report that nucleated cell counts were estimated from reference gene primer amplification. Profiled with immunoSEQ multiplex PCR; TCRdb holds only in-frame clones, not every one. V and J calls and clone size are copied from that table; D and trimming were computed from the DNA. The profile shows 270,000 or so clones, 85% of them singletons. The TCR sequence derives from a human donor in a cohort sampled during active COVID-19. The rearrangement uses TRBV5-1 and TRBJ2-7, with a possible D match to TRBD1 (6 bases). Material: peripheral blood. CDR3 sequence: CASSFRGYEQYF. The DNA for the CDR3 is TGCGCCAGCAGCTTCAGGGGTTACGAGCAGTACTTC.